This note documents a single TCR beta chain sequence. Its target is unknown. This sample is part of a study of T cell repertoires in ileal Crohn's disease. At the level of the study: Operated complications were stricturing disease (roughly 61%) and penetrating disease (about 40%).

This CDR3 comprises 15 residues. CDR1 is SGDLS and CDR2 is YYNGEE in the germline V gene. V was shortened by 4 bases and J by 2 bases, with 16 bases between the two germline ends. Study-wide findings and caveats: Compared with non-smokers, active smokers at surgery showed more clonal expansions.

The repertoire was sequenced with immunoSEQ multiplex PCR; TCRdb's copy has only in-frame clones and lacks some. The table has about 15,000 clones, 50% to 75% seen once. What was sequenced was ileal tissue. This sequence was found in an adult with Crohn's disease. The J gene is TRBJ2-7, the V gene TRBV9, with unresolved D. CDR3 bases: TGTGCCAGCAGCCCAAAGCCCGGGTTTACCTACGAGCAGTACTTC. This codes for CASSPKPGFTYEQYF.